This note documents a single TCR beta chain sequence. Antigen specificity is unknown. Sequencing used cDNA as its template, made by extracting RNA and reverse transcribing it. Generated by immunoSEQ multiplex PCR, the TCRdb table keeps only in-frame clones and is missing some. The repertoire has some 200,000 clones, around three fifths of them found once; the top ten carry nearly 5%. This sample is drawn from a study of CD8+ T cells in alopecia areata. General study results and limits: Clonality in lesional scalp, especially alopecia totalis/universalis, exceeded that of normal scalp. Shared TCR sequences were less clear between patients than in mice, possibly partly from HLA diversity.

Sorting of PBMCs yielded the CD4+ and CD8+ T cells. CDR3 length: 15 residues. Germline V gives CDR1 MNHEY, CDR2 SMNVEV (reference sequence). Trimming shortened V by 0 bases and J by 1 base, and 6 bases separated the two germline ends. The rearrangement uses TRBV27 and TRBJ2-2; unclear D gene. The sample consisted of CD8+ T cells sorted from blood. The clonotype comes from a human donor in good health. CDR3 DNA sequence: TGTGCCAGCAGTTTATCCCCCCGGAACACCGGGGAGCTGTTTTTT. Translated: CASSLSPRNTGELFF.